This is a list of T cell receptor beta chains from one sample in a study of T cells in Graves' hyperthyroidism and ophthalmopathy. In TCRdb, the multiplex PCR reads were re-called with MiXCR into one record per CDR3 protein. The table has about 680,000 distinct CDR3 sequences, around a third seen once; the top ten hold less than 35%. The sample taken for sequencing was blood. Source of these receptors: a woman aged 40 to 50 with Graves' hyperthyroidism. CDR3s include the opening cysteine and the closing phenylalanine or tryptophan. Fields, in order: J gene, V gene, CDR3 length, D gene, clone size, CDR3 DNA, CDR3 protein. The D gene is left open where the match is weak. Clone sizes are given selectively: once, few, many, or a class where the clone is expanded.

>TRBJ2-7|TRBV12-3/TRBV12-4|15|NA|NA
TGTGCCAGCGGAGTTATGGACCTCAGGTTGGGAGAGCAGTACTTC
CASGVMDLRLGEQYF
>TRBJ2-7|TRBV29-1|11|NA|NA
TGCAGCCTCGGGGGCTCCTACGAGCAGTACTTC
CSLGGSYEQYF
>TRBJ1-1|TRBV7-2|15|NA|NA
TGTGCCAGCAGCTTAACCCTGACAGGCAGTACTGAAGCTTTCTTT
CASSLTLTGSTEAFF
>TRBJ2-7|TRBV9|14|NA|NA
TGTGCCAGCAGCCCCCACAATTACTCCTACGAGCAGTACTTC
CASSPHNYSYEQYF
>TRBJ1-1|TRBV19|15|TRBD1|many
TGTGCCAGTAGTACGGGACAGAGGGTGAACACTGAAGCTTTCTTT
CASSTGQRVNTEAFF
>TRBJ2-7|TRBV10-2|14|NA|few
TGCGCCAGCAGTGAAATCCTCTTCAGCTACGAGCAGTACTTC
CASSEILFSYEQYF
>TRBJ1-2|TRBV25-1|12|TRBD1|NA
TGTGCCAGCGGGACAGCCAGGGATGGCTACACCTTC
CASGTARDGYTF
>TRBJ2-2|TRBV14|15|NA|NA
TGTGCCAGCAGCTTGAGTAGCGCGAACACCGGGGAGCTGTTTTTT
CASSLSSANTGELFF
>TRBJ1-2|TRBV7-9|14|TRBD1|few
TGTGCCAGCAGACCGGGACAGGGTTCGGGAGGCTACACCTTC
CASRPGQGSGGYTF
>TRBJ2-7|TRBV7-2|14|NA|NA
TGTGCCAGCAGTTACTCGGACTACTCCTACGAGCAGTACTTC
CASSYSDYSYEQYF
>TRBJ1-3|TRBV25-1|13|NA|NA
TGTGCCAGCAGTGCTAGGGCTGGAAACACCATATATTTT
CASSARAGNTIYF
>TRBJ1-2|TRBV24-1|12|NA|NA
TGTGCCACCAGTGAAGGGGTCTATGGCTACACCTTC
CATSEGVYGYTF
>TRBJ1-5|TRBV2|14|NA|NA
TGTGCCAGCTTTGTGGAAGGGACTAATCAGCCCCAGCATTTT
CASFVEGTNQPQHF
>TRBJ1-6|TRBV6-5|14|NA|NA
TGTGCCAGCAGCCCCGGCGACCCGGGCTCACCCCTCCACTTT
CASSPGDPGSPLHF
>TRBJ1-4|TRBV20-1|14|NA|few
TGCAGTGCTAGGTCGTATGTGTCTAATGAAAAACTGTTTTTT
CSARSYVSNEKLFF
>TRBJ1-3|TRBV6-5|14|NA|few
TGTGCCATCCTTAGCCGACAAGAAGGAAACACCATATATTTT
CAILSRQEGNTIYF
>TRBJ1-5|TRBV4-1|14|NA|NA
TGCGCCAGCAGCCAAGTGGTAACGGGCCAGCCCCAGCATTTT
CASSQVVTGQPQHF
>TRBJ1-5|TRBV6-6|15|NA|few
TGTGCCAGCAGTTACAAGGGTTTACGGAATCAGCCCCAGCATTTT
CASSYKGLRNQPQHF
>TRBJ1-2|TRBV19|15|NA|NA
TGTGCCAGTAGTACCTCGCTCGGGGTTCGCTATGGCTACACCTTC
CASSTSLGVRYGYTF
>TRBJ1-5|TRBV7-2|11|NA|few
TGTGCCAGCAGCCCGGACGTGACCCAGCATTTT
CASSPDVTQHF
>TRBJ1-5|TRBV6-1|15|NA|few
TGTGCCAGCATTGACGAGGGGGAAGGCAATCAGCCCCAGCATTTT
CASIDEGEGNQPQHF
>TRBJ1-2|TRBV24-1|15|NA|once
TGTGCCACCAGTGATTCCAGCGACAGGTACTATGGCTACACCTTC
CATSDSSDRYYGYTF
>TRBJ1-5|TRBV6-2/TRBV6-3|14|TRBD1|NA
TGTGCCAGCAGAAACAGGGGTAGCAATCAGCCCCAGCATTTT
CASRNRGSNQPQHF
>TRBJ1-2|TRBV12-3/TRBV12-4|13|NA|many
TGTGCCAGCAGTCAACAGGGCGACTATGGCTACACCTTC
CASSQQGDYGYTF
>TRBJ1-6|TRBV3-1|15|TRBD1|few
TGTGCCAGCAGCGCCACAGGGGGAACAGGATCACCCCTCCACTTT
CASSATGGTGSPLHF
>TRBJ2-2|TRBV7-9|20|NA|NA
TGTGCCAGCAGCTTACGGTCATCAGGGGGGAAACAAGGGAACACCGGGGAGCTGTTTTTT
CASSLRSSGGKQGNTGELFF
>TRBJ2-7|TRBV7-9|13|TRBD2|many
TGTGCCAGCAGCTCTAGCGGGAGGTACGAGCAGTACTTC
CASSSSGRYEQYF
>TRBJ1-2|TRBV28|13|TRBD1|NA
TGTGCCAGCAGGACAGGGGGCGCGCATGGCTACACCTTC
CASRTGGAHGYTF
>TRBJ2-7|TRBV25-1|21|TRBD2|once
TGTGCCTGGACGGGAGGGACGAAACCCCCCTTTGGACCAGTAGACCCCTACGAGCAGTACTTC
CAWTGGTKPPFGPVDPYEQYF
>TRBJ1-4|TRBV6-2/TRBV6-3|17|NA|few
TGTGCCAGCAGATGGGAGCGGGGGCTGAAGAGGGATGAAAAACTGTTTTTT
CASRWERGLKRDEKLFF
>TRBJ2-5|TRBV7-9|13|NA|few
TGTGCCAGCAGCTTGTCCGGCATGGTGACCCAGTACTTC
CASSLSGMVTQYF
>TRBJ1-1|TRBV19|14|NA|few
TGTGCCAGTAGTAGACAGGATATGAACGCTGAAGCTTTCTTT
CASSRQDMNAEAFF
>TRBJ2-7|TRBV7-2|15|NA|many
TGTGCCAGCAGCTTAGCTTCGGGACACCTGTACGAGCAGTACTTC
CASSLASGHLYEQYF
>TRBJ2-2|TRBV9|16|NA|NA
TGTGCCAGCAGCCCATATACTAGCAGGAACACCGGGGAGCTGTTTTTT
CASSPYTSRNTGELFF
>TRBJ1-5|TRBV7-9|15|NA|many
TGTGCCAGCAGCTCCGGTAGCTCTAGCAATCAGCCCCAGCATTTT
CASSSGSSSNQPQHF
>TRBJ2-7|TRBV7-9|14|NA|many
TGTGCCAGCAGTCTTGGACTAACCTTTAACGAGCAGTACTTC
CASSLGLTFNEQYF
>TRBJ1-2|TRBV7-9|14|TRBD1|NA
TGTGCCAGCAGCCCAACACAGGGGGCGGATGGCTACACCTTC
CASSPTQGADGYTF
>TRBJ1-1|TRBV5-1|14|NA|NA
TGCGCCAGCAGCCAAGAGTCCCCGGGGACTGAAGCTTTCTTT
CASSQESPGTEAFF
>TRBJ1-1|TRBV19|14|NA|many
TGTGCCAGTAGCCAAGGGAACGCGTACACTGAAGCTTTCTTT
CASSQGNAYTEAFF